This entry describes one T cell receptor beta chain. Its cognate antigen is unknown. These data belong to a study of CD8 T cells in ankylosing spondylitis. General study findings and limits: There was reportedly significant enrichment of clones that were disease-linked in matched ankylosing spondylitis synovial fluid. One TCR beta motif, made up of roughly 8 highly homologous variants, appeared characteristic of ankylosing spondylitis blood. Earlier work had already found some motif variants in reactive arthritis synovial fluid and blood.

Researchers built TCR beta libraries using quantitative 5'-RACE with molecular barcodes. A single record per CDR3 protein comes from TCRdb applying MiXCR to the 5' RACE reads. The table lists 250,000 or so distinct CDR3 sequences, around 25% of them singletons, with about 0.6% in the top ten. Looked up from germline, CDR1 is MNHEY and CDR2 is SVGEGT. The CDR3 loop spans 15 amino acids. The ends lost 3 bases at V and 5 bases at J; junction bases unmatched: 3. Sequencing used blood, either unsorted or a sorted T cell fraction (not recorded which). The chain uses TRBV6-2 or TRBV6-3 and TRBJ2-1, with 11 bases aligning to TRBD2. The source of this sequence is a male donor with ankylosing spondylitis or in good health (not recorded which). CDR3 nucleotide sequence: TGTGCCAGCAGTTATCCTAGCGGGGGGAACAATGAGCAGTTCTTC. Its protein is CASSYPSGGNNEQFF.